The rows below give T cell receptor beta chains drawn from one sample of a study of blood T cell repertoires in COVID-19. The protocol was immunoSEQ multiplex PCR, while the TCRdb copy is restricted to in-frame clones and leaves out a portion. The sample holds about 300,000 clones; more than 80% are singletons and the top ten take 1.1%. Sequences were obtained from PBMCs or T cells enriched from blood (not recorded which). These TCRs come from a woman under 40 who had recovered from COVID-19. Each CDR3 is given with its conserved first and last residue. The order of the fields is D gene, J gene, V gene, CDR3 length, clone size, CDR3 DNA, CDR3 protein. D genes are given only for firm matches. Only some rows state a clone size, as once, few, many or a class for expanded clones.

NA TRBJ2-1 TRBV5-4 15 NA TGTGCCAGCAGCTCGCGACTAGAAGATTACAATGAGCAGTTCTTC CASSSRLEDYNEQFF
TRBD2 TRBJ2-1 TRBV4-3 15 NA TGCGCCAGCAGCCAAGACGGGAGGGGAAACAATGAGCAGTTCTTC CASSQDGRGNNEQFF
TRBD1 TRBJ2-7 TRBV3-1/TRBV3-2 15 NA TGTGCCAGCAGCCAAGCTCCCAGGGGGCCGCGCGAGCAGTACTTC CASSQAPRGPREQYF
NA TRBJ2-5 TRBV28 11 NA TGTGCCAGCCGTTCCAGGTTGACCCAGTACTTC CASRSRLTQYF
TRBD2 TRBJ2-7 TRBV24-1 14 NA TGTGCCACCAGTGACCGGACTAGTGGGAACGAGCAGTACTTC CATSDRTSGNEQYF
TRBD1 TRBJ1-1 TRBV15 17 NA TGTGCCACCAGCAGAGGGGGCGTTGGGACAGGGAGAACTGAAGCTTTCTTT CATSRGGVGTGRTEAFF
TRBD1 TRBJ2-7 TRBV3-1/TRBV3-2 12 once TGTGCCAGCAGCCGAGGACAGGGTGGGCAGTACTTC CASSRGQGGQYF
NA TRBJ2-5 TRBV21-1 14 NA TGTGCCAGCAGCCAAAACGCGGGAGGGGAGACCCAGTACTTC CASSQNAGGETQYF
TRBD2 TRBJ2-1 TRBV28 15 NA TGTGCCAGCAGTCGACCGGGGGAGGGACTCAATGAGCAGTTCTTC CASSRPGEGLNEQFF
NA TRBJ2-1 TRBV28 14 once TGTGCCAGCAGTTTAGTTCTCTCCTACAATGAGCAGTTCTTC CASSLVLSYNEQFF
NA TRBJ2-1 TRBV20-1 11 once TGCAGTGCTAGAGCTCTGAATGAGCAGTTCTTC CSARALNEQFF